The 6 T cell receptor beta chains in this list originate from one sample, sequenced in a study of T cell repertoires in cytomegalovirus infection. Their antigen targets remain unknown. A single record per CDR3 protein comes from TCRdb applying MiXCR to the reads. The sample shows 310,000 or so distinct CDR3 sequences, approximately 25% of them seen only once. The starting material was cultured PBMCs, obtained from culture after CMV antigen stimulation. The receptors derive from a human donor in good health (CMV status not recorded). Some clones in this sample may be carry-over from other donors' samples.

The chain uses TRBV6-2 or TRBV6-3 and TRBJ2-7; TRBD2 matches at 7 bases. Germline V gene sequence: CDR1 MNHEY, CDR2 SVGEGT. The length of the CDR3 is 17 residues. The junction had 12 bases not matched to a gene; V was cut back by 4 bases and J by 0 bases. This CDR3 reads CASSSPRLGGSSYEQYV. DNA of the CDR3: TGTGCCAGCAGTTCCCCCCGACTAGGCGGGAGCTCCTACGAGCAGTACGTC.

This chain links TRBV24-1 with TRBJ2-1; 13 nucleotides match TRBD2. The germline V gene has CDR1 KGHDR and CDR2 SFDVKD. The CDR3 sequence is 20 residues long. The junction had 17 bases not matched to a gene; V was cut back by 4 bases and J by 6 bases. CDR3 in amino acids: CATSDRTGGTSGREGNEQFF. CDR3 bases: TGTGCCACCAGTGACCGGACAGGGGGTACTAGCGGGAGGGAGGGCAATGAGCAGTTCTTC.

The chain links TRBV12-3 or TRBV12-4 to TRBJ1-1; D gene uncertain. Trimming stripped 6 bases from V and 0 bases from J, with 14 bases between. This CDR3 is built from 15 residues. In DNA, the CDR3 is TGTGCCAGCAGCTATTTACAAGCTGTGAACACTGAAGCTTTCTTT. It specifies CASSYLQAVNTEAFF.

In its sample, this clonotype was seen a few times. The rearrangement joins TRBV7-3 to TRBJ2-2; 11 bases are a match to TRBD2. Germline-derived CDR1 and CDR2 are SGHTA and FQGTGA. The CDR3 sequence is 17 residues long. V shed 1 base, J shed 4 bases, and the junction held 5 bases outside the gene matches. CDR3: CASSLMGGTSGTGELFF. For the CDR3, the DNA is TGTGCCAGCAGCTTAATGGGGGGGACTAGCGGCACCGGGGAGCTGTTTTTT.

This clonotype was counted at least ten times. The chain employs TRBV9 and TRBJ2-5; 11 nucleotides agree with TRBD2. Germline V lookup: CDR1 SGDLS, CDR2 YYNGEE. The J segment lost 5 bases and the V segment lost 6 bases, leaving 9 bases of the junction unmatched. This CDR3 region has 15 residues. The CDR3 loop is CASTSTSGTLETQYF. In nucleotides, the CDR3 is TGTGCCAGCACCTCGACTAGCGGGACCTTGGAGACCCAGTACTTC.

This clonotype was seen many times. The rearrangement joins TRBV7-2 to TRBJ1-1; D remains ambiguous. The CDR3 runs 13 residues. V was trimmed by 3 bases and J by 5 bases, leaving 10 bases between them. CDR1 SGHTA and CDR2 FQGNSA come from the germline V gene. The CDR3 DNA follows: TGTGCCAGCAGCTTTGTAGGCGAGACTGAAGCTTTCTTT. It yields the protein CASSFVGETEAFF.